This is a list of T cell receptor beta chains from one sample in a study of glioma-infiltrating T cells after dendritic cell vaccination. Clones were sequenced by immunoSEQ multiplex PCR, and TCRdb holds only the in-frame ones, with some missing. The sample lists 80,000 to 100,000 clones; around three quarters were seen once. Sequencing used blood, obtained before dendritic cell vaccination. Receptors were obtained from a human donor with glioblastoma. Each CDR3 is given with its conserved first and last residue. D genes are given only for firm matches. Part of the rows lack a size; the others show once, few, many or a class for expanded clones.

>.|TRBV7-8|15|once|TRBJ1-6
TGTGCCAGCAGCTTAGATTGGGCAAGAAATTCACCCCTCCACTTT
CASSLDWARNSPLHF
>TRBD2|TRBV5-1|19|once|TRBJ2-1
TGCGCCAGCAGCCCGACCGGGACTAGCGGGAGGAGCTCCTACAATGAGCAGTTCTTC
CASSPTGTSGRSSYNEQFF
>TRBD1|TRBV18|14|.|TRBJ1-5
TGTGCCAGCTCACCGACAGGGAGAGATCAGCCCCAGCATTTT
CASSPTGRDQPQHF
>TRBD2|TRBV9|17|.|TRBJ2-1
TGTGCCAGCAGCGCCAGAGTAGCGGGGGGCGTCTACAATGAGCAGTTCTTC
CASSARVAGGVYNEQFF
>.|TRBV9|15|few|TRBJ1-6
TGTGCCAGCAGCGTAGCGGCAGCGGAGAATTCACCCCTCCACTTT
CASSVAAAENSPLHF
>TRBD1|TRBV19|14|.|TRBJ2-7
TGTGCCAGTAGTTCACGGACAGGAACCTACGAGCAGTACTTC
CASSSRTGTYEQYF
>TRBD2|TRBV5-1|17|few|TRBJ2-5
TGCGCCAGCAGCTTGGGTGCCAGCGGGGGGTTAGAAGAGACCCAGTACTTC
CASSLGASGGLEETQYF
>.|TRBV30|14|.|TRBJ1-1
TGTGCCTGGAGTGTGGAGGGAGGGAGCACTGAAGCTTTCTTT
CAWSVEGGSTEAFF
>TRBD1|TRBV27|13|.|TRBJ1-4
TGTGCCAGCAAAGGCCAGGGGGAGGAAAAACTGTTTTTT
CASKGQGEEKLFF
>.|TRBV7-2|12|.|TRBJ2-3
TGTGCCAGCAGCCGGGTGGGGCAAACGCAGTATTTT
CASSRVGQTQYF
>TRBD1|TRBV29-1|15|.|TRBJ1-1
TGCAGCGCCATGAACACCGGACAGGGAGTCACTGAAGCTTTCTTT
CSAMNTGQGVTEAFF
>.|TRBV28|15|.|TRBJ1-4
TGTGCCAGCAGTGCAAATCAACAGGGAGATGAAAAACTGTTTTTT
CASSANQQGDEKLFF
>TRBD2|TRBV9|18|.|TRBJ2-1
TGTGCCAGCAGCGTGATCGGAACGGGGGGGCCGCAGGCCAATGAGCAGTTCTTC
CASSVIGTGGPQANEQFF
>.|TRBV2|14|.|TRBJ1-5
TGTGCCAGCAGTGGGGGAGGGGGGAATCAGCCCCAGCATTTT
CASSGGGGNQPQHF
>TRBD2|TRBV10-3|15|few|TRBJ2-2
TGTGCCATCGAAGCGGGAGGGCCTGTGGCCGGGGAGCTGTTTTTT
CAIEAGGPVAGELFF